This T cell receptor beta chain is drawn from a study of human T cells and chemical hapten exposure. Study at large: For sensitization, 2% DPC was applied to a roughly 2 cm by roughly 2 cm patch of upper inner arm skin.

TCRdb fed the RACE reads into MiXCR, producing one record per CDR3 protein. Of fewer than 500,000 distinct CDR3 sequences listed, roughly 4.8% were seen once; the top ten hold about 2.1%. This clonotype was detected ten times or more. The CDR3 is 16 amino acids. The trim removed 5 bases at V and 1 base at J, leaving 7 bases unmatched. Germline V gene data show CDR1 as SGHVS and CDR2 as FQNEAQ. Stated time point: patch test 1, 2 weeks after DPC sensitization. Indicated treatment: therapeutic diphenylcyclopropenone sensitization with weekly scalp DPC. The material sequenced was whole blood, taken in connection with sensitization to the hapten diphenylcyclopropenone (DPC). This chain connects TRBV7-8 to TRBJ1-3; 8 bases align to TRBD1. This TCR came from a woman aged 45-65 years with alopecia areata. Some clones in this sample may be carry-over from other donors' samples. The CDR3 nucleotides are TGTGCCAGCAGCCCGACTACAGGGGGTTCTGGAAACACCATATATTTT. It codes for CASSPTTGGSGNTIYF.